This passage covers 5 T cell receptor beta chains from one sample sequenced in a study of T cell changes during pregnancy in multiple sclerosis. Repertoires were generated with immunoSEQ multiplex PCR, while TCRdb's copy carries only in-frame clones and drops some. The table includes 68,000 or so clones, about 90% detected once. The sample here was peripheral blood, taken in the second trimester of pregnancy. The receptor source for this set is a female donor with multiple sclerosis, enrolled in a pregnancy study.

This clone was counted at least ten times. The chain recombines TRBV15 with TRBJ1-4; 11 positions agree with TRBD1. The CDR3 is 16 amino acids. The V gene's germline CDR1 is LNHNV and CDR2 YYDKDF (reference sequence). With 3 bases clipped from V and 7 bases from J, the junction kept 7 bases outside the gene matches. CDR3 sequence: CATSRPPGTGGEKLFF. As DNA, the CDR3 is TGTGCCACCAGCAGGCCTCCCGGGACAGGGGGTGAAAAACTGTTTTTT.

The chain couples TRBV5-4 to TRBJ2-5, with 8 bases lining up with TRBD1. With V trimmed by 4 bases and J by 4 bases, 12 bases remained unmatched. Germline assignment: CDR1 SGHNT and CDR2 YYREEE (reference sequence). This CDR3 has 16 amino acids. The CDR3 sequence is CASSPPGGRGRETQYF. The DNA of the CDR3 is TGTGCCAGCAGCCCGCCTGGGGGCAGGGGGCGAGAGACCCAGTACTTC.

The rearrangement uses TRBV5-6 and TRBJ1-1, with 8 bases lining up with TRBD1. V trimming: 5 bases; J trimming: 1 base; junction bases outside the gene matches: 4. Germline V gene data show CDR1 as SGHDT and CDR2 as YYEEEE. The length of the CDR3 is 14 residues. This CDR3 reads CASRPGQANTEAFF. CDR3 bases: TGTGCCAGCAGGCCGGGACAGGCGAACACTGAAGCTTTCTTT.

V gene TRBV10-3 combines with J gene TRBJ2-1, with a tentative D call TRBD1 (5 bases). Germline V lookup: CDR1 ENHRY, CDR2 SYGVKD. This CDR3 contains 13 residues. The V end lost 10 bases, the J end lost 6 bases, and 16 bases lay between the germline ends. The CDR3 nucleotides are TGTGCCACCTCAGGGTCCGGAATCAATGAGCAGTTCTTC. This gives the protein CATSGSGINEQFF.

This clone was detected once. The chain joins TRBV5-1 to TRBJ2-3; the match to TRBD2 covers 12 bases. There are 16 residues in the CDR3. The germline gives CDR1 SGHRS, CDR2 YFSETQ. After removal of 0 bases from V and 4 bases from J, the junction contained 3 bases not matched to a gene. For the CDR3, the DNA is TGCGCCAGCAGCTTGGAGGCTAGCGGGGGGGCAGATACGCAGTATTTT. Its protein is CASSLEASGGADTQYF.